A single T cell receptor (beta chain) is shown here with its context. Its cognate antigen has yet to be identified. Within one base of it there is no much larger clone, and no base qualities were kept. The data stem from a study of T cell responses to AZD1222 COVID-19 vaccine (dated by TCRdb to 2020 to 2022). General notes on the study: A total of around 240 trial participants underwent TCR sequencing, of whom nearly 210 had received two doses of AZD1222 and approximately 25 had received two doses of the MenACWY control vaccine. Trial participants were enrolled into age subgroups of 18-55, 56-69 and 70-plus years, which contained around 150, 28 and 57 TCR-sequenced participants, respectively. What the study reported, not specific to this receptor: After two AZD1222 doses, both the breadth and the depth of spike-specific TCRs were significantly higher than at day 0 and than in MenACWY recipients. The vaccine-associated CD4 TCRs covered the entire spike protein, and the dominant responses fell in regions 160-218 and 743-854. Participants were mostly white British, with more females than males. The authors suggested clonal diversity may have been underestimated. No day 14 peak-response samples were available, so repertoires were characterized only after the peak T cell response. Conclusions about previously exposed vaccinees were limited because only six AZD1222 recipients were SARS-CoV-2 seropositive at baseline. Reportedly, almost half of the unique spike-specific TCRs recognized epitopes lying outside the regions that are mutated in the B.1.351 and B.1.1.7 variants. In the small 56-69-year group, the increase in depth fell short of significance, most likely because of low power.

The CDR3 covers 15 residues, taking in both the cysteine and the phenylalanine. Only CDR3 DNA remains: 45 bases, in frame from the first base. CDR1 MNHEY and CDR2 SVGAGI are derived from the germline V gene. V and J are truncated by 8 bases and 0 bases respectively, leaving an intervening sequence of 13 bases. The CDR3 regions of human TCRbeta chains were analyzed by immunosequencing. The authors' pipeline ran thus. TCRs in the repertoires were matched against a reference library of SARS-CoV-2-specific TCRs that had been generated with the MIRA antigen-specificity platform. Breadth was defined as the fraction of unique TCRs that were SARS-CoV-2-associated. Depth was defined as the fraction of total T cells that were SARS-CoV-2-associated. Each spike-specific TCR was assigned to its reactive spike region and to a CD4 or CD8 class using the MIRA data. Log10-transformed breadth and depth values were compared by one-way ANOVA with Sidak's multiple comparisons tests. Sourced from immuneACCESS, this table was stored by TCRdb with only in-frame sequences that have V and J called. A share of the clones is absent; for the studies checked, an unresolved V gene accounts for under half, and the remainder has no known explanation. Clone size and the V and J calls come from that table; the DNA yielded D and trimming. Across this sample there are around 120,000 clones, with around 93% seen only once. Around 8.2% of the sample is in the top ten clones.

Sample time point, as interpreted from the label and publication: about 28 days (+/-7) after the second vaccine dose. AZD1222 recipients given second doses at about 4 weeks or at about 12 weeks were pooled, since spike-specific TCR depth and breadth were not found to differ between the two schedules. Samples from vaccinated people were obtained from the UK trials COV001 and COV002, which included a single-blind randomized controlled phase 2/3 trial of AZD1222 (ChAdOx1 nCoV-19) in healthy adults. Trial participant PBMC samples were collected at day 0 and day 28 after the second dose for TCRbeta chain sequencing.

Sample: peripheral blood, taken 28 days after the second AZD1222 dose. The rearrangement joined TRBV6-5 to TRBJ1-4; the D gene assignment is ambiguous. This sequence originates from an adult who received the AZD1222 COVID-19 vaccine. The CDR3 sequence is CASCRQPATNEKLFF. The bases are TGTGCCAGCTGCCGACAACCTGCAACTAATGAAAAACTGTTTTTT.